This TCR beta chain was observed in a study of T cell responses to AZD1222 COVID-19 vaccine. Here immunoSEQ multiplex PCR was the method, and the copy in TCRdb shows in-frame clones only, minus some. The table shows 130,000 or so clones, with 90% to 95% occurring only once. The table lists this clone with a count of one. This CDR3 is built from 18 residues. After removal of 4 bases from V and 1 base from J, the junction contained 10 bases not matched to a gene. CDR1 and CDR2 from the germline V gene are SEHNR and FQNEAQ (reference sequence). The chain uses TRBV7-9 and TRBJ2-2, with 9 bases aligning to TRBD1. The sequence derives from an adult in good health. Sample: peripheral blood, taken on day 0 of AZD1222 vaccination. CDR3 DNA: TGTGCCAGCAGCTCTATCAAAGGGACAGGGTTGAACACCGGGGAGCTGTTTTTT. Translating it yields CASSSIKGTGLNTGELFF.